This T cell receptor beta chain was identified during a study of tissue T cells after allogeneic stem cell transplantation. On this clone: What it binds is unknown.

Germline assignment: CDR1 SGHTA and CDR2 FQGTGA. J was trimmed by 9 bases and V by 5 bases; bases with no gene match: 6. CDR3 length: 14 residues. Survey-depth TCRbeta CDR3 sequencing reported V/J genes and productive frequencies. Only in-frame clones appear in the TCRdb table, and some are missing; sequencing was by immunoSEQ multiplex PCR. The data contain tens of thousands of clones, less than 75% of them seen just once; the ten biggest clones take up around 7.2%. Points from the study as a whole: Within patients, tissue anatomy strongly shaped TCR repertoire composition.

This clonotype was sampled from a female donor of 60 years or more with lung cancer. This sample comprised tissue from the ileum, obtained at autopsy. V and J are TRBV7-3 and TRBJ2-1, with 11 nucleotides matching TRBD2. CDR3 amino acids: CASSILAGASEQFF. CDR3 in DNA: TGTGCCAGCAGCATACTAGCGGGAGCTTCTGAGCAGTTCTTC.